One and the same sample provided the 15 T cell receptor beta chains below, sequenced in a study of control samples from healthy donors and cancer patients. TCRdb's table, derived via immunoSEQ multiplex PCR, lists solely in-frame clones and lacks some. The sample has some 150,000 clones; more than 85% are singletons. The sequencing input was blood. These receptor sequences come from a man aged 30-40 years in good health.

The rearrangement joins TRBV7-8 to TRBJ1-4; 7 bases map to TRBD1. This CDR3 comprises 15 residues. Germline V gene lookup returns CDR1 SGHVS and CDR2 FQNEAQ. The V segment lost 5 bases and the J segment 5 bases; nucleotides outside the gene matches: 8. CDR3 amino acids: CASSTLTGLNEKLFF. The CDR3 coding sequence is TGTGCCAGCAGCACCTTGACAGGGTTGAATGAAAAACTGTTTTTT.

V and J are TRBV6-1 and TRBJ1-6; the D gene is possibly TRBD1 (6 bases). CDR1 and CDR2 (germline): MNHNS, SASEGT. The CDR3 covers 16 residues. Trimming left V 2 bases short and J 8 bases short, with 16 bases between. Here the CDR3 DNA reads TGTGCCAGCAGTGAATCGTACAGGGTGTTACATTCACCCCTCCACTTT. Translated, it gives CASSESYRVLHSPLHF.

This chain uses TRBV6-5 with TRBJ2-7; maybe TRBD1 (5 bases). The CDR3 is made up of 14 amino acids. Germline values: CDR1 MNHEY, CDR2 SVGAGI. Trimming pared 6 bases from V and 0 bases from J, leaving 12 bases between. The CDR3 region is CASRASGNSYEQYF. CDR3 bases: TGTGCCAGCAGAGCCTCAGGGAACTCCTACGAGCAGTACTTC.

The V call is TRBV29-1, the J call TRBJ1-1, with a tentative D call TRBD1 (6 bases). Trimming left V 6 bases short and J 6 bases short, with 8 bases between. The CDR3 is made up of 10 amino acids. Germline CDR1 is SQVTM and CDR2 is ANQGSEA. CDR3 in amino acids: CSVGGSEAFF. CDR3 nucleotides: TGCAGCGTAGGGGGTTCTGAAGCTTTCTTT.

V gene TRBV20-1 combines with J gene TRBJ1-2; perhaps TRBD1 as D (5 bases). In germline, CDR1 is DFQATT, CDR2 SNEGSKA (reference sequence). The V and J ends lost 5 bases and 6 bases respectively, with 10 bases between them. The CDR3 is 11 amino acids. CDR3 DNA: TGCAGTGCTGGGACGAGCGATGGCTACACCTTC. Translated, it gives CSAGTSDGYTF.

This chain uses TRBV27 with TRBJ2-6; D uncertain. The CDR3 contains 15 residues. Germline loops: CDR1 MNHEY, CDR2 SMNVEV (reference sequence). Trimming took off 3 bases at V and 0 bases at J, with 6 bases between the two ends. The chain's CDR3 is CASSLTFSGANVLTF. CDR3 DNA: TGTGCCAGCAGTTTGACCTTCTCTGGGGCCAACGTCCTGACTTTC.

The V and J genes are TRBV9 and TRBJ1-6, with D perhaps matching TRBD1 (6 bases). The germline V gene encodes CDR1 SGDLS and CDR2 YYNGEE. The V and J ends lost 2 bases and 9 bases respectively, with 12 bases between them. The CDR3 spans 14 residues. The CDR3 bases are TGTGCCAGCAGCGTCCGAAAGGACAGTTCACCCCTCCACTTT. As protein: CASSVRKDSSPLHF.

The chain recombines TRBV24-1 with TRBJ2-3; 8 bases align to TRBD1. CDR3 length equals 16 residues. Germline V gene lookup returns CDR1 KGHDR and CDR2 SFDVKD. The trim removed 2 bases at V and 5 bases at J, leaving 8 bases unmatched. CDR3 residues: CATSDSSGGEIDTQYF. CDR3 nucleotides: TGTGCCACCAGTGATTCATCAGGGGGCGAGATAGATACGCAGTATTTT.

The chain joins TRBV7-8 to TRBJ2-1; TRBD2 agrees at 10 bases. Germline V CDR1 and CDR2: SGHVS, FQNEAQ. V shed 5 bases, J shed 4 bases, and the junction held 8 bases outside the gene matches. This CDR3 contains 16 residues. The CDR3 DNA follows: TGTGCCAGCAGCCCTAGCCTAGCGGGGGAGTACAATGAGCAGTTCTTC. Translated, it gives CASSPSLAGEYNEQFF.

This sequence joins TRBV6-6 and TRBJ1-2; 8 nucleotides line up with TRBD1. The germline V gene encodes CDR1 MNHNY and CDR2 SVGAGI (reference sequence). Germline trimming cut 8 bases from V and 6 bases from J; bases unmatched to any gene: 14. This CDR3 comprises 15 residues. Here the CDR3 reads CASLPRDRSFDGYTF. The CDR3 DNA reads TGTGCCAGCCTGCCAAGGGACAGGAGTTTCGATGGCTACACCTTC.

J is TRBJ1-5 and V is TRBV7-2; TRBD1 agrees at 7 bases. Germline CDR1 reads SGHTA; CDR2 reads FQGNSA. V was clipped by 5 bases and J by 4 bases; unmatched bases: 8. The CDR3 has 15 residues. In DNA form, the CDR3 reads TGTGCCAGCAGCCCAGGGACAGCGACAAATCAGCCCCAGCATTTT. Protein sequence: CASSPGTATNQPQHF.

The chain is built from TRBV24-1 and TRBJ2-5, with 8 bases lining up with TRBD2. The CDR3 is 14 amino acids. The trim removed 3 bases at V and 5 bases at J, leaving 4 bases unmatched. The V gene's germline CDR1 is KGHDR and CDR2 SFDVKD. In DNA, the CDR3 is TGTGCCACCAGTGATGCCGGGACTAGTGAGACCCAGTACTTC. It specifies CATSDAGTSETQYF.

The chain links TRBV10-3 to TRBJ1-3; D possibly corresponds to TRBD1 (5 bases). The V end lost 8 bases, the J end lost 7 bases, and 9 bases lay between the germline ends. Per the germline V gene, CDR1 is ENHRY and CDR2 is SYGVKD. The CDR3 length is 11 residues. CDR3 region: CAIGTANTIYF. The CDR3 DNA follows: TGTGCCATCGGGACGGCCAACACCATATATTTT.

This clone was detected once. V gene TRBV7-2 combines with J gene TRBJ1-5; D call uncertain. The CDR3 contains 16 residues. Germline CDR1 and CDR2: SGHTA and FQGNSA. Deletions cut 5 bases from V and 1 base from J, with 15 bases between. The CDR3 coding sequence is TGTGCCAGCAGCCATGACCCCCGGTGGAGCAATCAGCCCCAGCATTTT. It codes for CASSHDPRWSNQPQHF.

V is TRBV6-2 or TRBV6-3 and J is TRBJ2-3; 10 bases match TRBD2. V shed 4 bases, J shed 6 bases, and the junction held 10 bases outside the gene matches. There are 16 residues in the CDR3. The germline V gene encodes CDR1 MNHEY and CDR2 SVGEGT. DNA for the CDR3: TGTGCCAGCAGTTCGCGGAGGACTAGCGGACCGGATACGCAGTATTTT. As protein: CASSSRRTSGPDTQYF.